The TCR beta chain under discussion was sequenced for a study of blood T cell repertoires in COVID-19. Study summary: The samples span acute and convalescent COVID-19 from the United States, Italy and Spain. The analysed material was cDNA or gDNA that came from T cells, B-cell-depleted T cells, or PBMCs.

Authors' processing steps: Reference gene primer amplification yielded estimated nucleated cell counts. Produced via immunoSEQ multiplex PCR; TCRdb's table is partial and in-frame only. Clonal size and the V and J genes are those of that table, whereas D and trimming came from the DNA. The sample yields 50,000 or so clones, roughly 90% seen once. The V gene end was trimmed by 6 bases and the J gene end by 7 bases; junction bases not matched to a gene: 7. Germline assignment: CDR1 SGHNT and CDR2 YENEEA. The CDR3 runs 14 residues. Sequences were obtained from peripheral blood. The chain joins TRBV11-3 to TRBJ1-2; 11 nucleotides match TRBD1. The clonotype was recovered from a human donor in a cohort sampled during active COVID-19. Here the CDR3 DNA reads TGTGCCAGCAGACCCGGACAGGGGGCGCTTGGCTACACCTTC. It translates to CASRPGQGALGYTF.